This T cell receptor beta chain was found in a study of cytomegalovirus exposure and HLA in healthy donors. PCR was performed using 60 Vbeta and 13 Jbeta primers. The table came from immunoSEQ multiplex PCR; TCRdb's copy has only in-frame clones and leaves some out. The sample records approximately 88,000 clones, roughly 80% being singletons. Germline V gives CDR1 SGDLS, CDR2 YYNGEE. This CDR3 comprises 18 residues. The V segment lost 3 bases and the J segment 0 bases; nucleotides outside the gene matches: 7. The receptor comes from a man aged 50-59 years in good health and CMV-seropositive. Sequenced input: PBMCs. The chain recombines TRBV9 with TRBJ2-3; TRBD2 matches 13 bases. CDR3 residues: CASSAQTSGGRSTDTQYF. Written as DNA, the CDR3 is TGTGCCAGCAGCGCCCAGACTAGCGGGGGGCGGAGCACAGATACGCAGTATTTT.